The 31 T cell receptor beta chains below all came from one sample that was sequenced in a study of long-term antiretroviral therapy in people with HIV. Run at survey level, the immunoSEQ assay was version v3.0. TCRdb keeps only in-frame clones here, not all; method: immunoSEQ multiplex PCR. The sample consists of fewer than 20,000 clones, about 80% of them appearing once. This specimen consisted of unsorted PBMCs, obtained 2.1 years after starting antiretroviral therapy. All receptors derive from a man aged 35-49 years with HIV.

The chain links TRBV10-2 to TRBJ1-1, with TRBD1 as a possible D gene (5 bases). V was pared by 3 bases and J by 1 base, with 6 bases between. The CDR3 runs 13 residues. CDR1 and CDR2 from the germline V gene are WSHSY and SAAADI. This chain's CDR3 is CASSDRENTEAFF. The CDR3, as DNA: TGCGCCAGCAGTGACAGGGAGAACACTGAAGCTTTCTTT.

In its sample, this clone was seen a few times. The chain is built from TRBV10-3 and TRBJ1-2; a possible D gene is TRBD1 (6 bases). Trimming removed 9 bases from V and 0 bases from J, with 11 bases in between. This CDR3 has 13 amino acids. Germline assignment: CDR1 ENHRY and CDR2 SYGVKD. CDR3 sequence: CAMGDTPNYGYTF. DNA for the CDR3: TGTGCCATGGGGGACACCCCTAACTATGGCTACACCTTC.

V gene TRBV29-1 combines with J gene TRBJ2-3, with D perhaps matching TRBD1 (6 bases). Deletions cut 3 bases from V and 2 bases from J, with 15 bases between. This CDR3 has 15 amino acids. Germline lookup yields CDR1 SQVTM and CDR2 ANQGSEA. CDR3: CSVDSTGDDTDTQYF. The CDR3 DNA reads as TGCAGCGTTGATTCGACAGGAGATGACACAGATACGCAGTATTTT.

This clone was seen just once. The V call is TRBV30, the J call TRBJ1-6; the D is unclear. The CDR3 loop spans 16 amino acids. V was trimmed by 0 bases and J by 1 base, leaving 10 bases between them. From germline, CDR1 is GTSNPN and CDR2 SVGIG (reference sequence). CDR3 sequence reads: CAWSVNVRSYNSPLHF. The CDR3 coding sequence is TGTGCCTGGAGTGTAAATGTAAGATCCTATAATTCACCCCTCCACTTT.

V and J are TRBV7-9 and TRBJ1-2, with 7 positions matching TRBD1. There are 13 residues in the CDR3. CDR1 and CDR2 (germline): SEHNR, FQNEAQ (reference sequence). Trimming removed 3 bases from V and 4 bases from J; junction bases left unmatched: 2. CDR3 sequence reads: CASSFRDSYGYTF. The CDR3, as DNA: TGTGCCAGCAGCTTCCGGGACAGCTATGGCTACACCTTC. The whole variable domain, filled in from reference TRBV7-9 and TRBJ1-2, reads DTGVSQNPRHKITKRGQNVTFRCDPISEHNRLYWYRQTLGQGPEFLTYFQNEAQLEKSRLLSDRFSAERPKGSFSTLEIQRTEQGDSAMYLCASSFRDSYGYTFGSGTRLTVV.

The rearrangement uses TRBV2 and TRBJ2-2, with 7 bases matching TRBD1. This CDR3 has 14 residues. With V trimmed by 8 bases and J by 0 bases, 3 bases remained unmatched. Germline CDR1 reads SNHLY; CDR2 reads FYNNEI. CDR3 protein: CASGGQTNTGELFF. The CDR3 region has the DNA TGTGCCAGCGGGGGACAGACGAACACCGGGGAGCTGTTTTTT.

The chain joins TRBV9 to TRBJ1-3; D remains unclear. CDR1 and CDR2 from the germline V gene are SGDLS and YYNGEE. With 1 base removed from V and 0 bases from J, the gap between germline ends came to 2 bases. The CDR3 contains 13 residues. The CDR3 is CASSVSSGNTIYF. DNA for the CDR3: TGTGCCAGCAGCGTATCCTCTGGAAACACCATATATTTT.

The V gene is TRBV30, the J gene TRBJ1-5; possibly TRBD1 for D (5 bases). V dropped 1 base and J dropped 6 bases, with 10 bases sitting between them. The CDR3 runs to 13 residues. Germline V lookup: CDR1 GTSNPN, CDR2 SVGIG (reference sequence). The CDR3 here is CAWSEGYSQPQHF. The CDR3 DNA sequence: TGTGCCTGGAGTGAGGGGTATAGTCAGCCCCAGCATTTT.

V usage is TRBV4-1 and J usage is TRBJ2-7; D may be TRBD2 (6 bases). CDR1 is MGHRA and CDR2 is YSYEKL in the germline V gene. The CDR3 totals 17 residues. V lost 1 base, J lost 8 bases, and 24 bases lay in between. Here the CDR3 DNA reads TGCGCCAGCAGCCAAGTTTTCGGGACTGGGGAATCTACGCAGCAGTACTTC. Protein sequence: CASSQVFGTGESTQQYF.

V gene TRBV18 combines with J gene TRBJ2-5; 9 bases map to TRBD1. Trimming removed 4 bases from V and 5 bases from J; junction bases left unmatched: 11. CDR3 length: 16 residues. Germline loops: CDR1 KGHSH, CDR2 LQKENI. CDR3 nucleotides: TGTGCCAGCTCACTACAAGGGACAGGGCTTGGTGAGACCCAGTACTTC. This codes for CASSLQGTGLGETQYF.

CDR3 region: CASSQDPPKGAGGQETQYF. Here the CDR3 DNA reads TGCGCCAGCAGCCAAGATCCGCCTAAGGGCGCGGGGGGTCAAGAGACCCAGTACTTC. The rearrangement links TRBV4-1 to TRBJ2-5, with 8 positions matching TRBD2. The length of the CDR3 is 19 residues. V lost 0 bases and J lost 2; bases outside the gene matches: 14. The germline gives CDR1 MGHRA, CDR2 YSYEKL.

This clone was seen more than once but under ten times. In DNA, the CDR3 is TGCGCCAGCAGCCTGGGACAGGGGGCGACCGAGCAGTACTTC. Its translation: CASSLGQGATEQYF. The chain uses TRBV5-1 and TRBJ2-7, with 12 positions matching TRBD1. J was trimmed by 6 bases and V by 4 bases; bases with no gene match: 5. This CDR3 has 14 amino acids. CDR1 and CDR2 (germline): SGHRS, YFSETQ.

The gene calls are TRBV18 and TRBJ1-3; tentatively, D is TRBD1 (5 bases). Germline-derived CDR1 and CDR2 are KGHSH and LQKENI. The CDR3 totals 16 residues. Trimming pared 0 bases from V and 0 bases from J, leaving 9 bases between. In nucleotides, the CDR3 is TGTGCCAGCTCACCACCTGACAGATACTCTGGAAACACCATATATTTT. This translates into CASSPPDRYSGNTIYF.

The chain is built from TRBV5-1 and TRBJ2-7, with a weak D call TRBD2 (6 bases). Germline V CDR1 and CDR2: SGHRS, YFSETQ. The germline V and J ends were trimmed by 3 bases and 0 bases, with 7 bases remaining between them. The CDR3 is made up of 13 amino acids. The chain's CDR3 is CASSSGVSYEQYF. The CDR3 DNA follows: TGCGCCAGCAGCTCGGGGGTCTCCTACGAGCAGTACTTC.

The chain couples TRBV5-6 to TRBJ1-1; D is ambiguous. The CDR3 consists of 15 residues. The V end was cut by 3 bases, the J end by 2 bases, with 14 bases between. The germline V gene has CDR1 SGHDT and CDR2 YYEEEE. CDR3 nucleotide sequence: TGTGCCAGCAGCTCCGAGGCGAGGGAAAACACTGAAGCTTTCTTT. Translation gives CASSSEARENTEAFF.

This sequence joins TRBV4-1 and TRBJ1-5; possibly TRBD1 for D (5 bases). The CDR3 extends over 14 amino acids. From germline, CDR1 is MGHRA and CDR2 YSYEKL. Between the trimmed V and J ends, which lost 4 bases and 3 bases, there was a span of 10 bases. CDR3 sequence reads: CASSPGLDNQPQHF. The CDR3 nucleotides read TGCGCCAGCAGCCCGGGACTGGACAATCAGCCCCAGCATTTT.

V and J are TRBV4-1 and TRBJ1-1; 9 bases match TRBD1. The CDR3 is made up of 15 amino acids. V shed 0 bases and J 10 bases; nucleotides not matched to a gene: 9. The germline V gene encodes CDR1 MGHRA and CDR2 YSYEKL. DNA of the CDR3: TGCGCCAGCAGCCAAGATCTTACAGGGGGCTGGGTAGCTTTCTTT. Translating it yields CASSQDLTGGWVAFF.

The chain carries TRBV9 and TRBJ2-7; D may be TRBD1 or TRBD2 (7 bases each). The CDR3 is 15 amino acids. V was clipped by 3 bases and J by 3 bases, with 16 bases between them. The germline V gene has CDR1 SGDLS and CDR2 YYNGEE. CDR3 nucleotides: TGTGCCAGCAGCGGGGGGAGGGGGACAGACTACGAGCAGTACTTC. Translation gives CASSGGRGTDYEQYF.

The genes are TRBV7-7 and TRBJ2-1; D is perhaps TRBD2 (6 bases). V was shortened by 4 bases and J by 0 bases, with 16 bases between the two germline ends. The CDR3 spans 17 residues. Germline V gives CDR1 SSHAT, CDR2 FNYEAQ (reference sequence). The CDR3 is CASSSQGGLSSYNEQFF. CDR3 nucleotide sequence: TGTGCCAGCAGCTCCCAGGGAGGCCTGAGCTCCTACAATGAGCAGTTCTTC.

The chain employs TRBV5-1 and TRBJ2-2; tentatively, D is TRBD1 (6 bases). Germline V gene sequence: CDR1 SGHRS, CDR2 YFSETQ. CDR3 length equals 15 residues. V was clipped by 2 bases and J by 1 base, with 9 bases between them. The CDR3 nucleotides are TGCGCCAGCAGCTTCCTACAGGGGAACACCGGGGAGCTGTTTTTT. Amino acids: CASSFLQGNTGELFF.

The J gene is TRBJ1-1, the V gene TRBV18, with 8 bases lining up with TRBD1. After removal of 4 bases from V and 4 bases from J, the junction contained 8 bases not matched to a gene. This CDR3 region has 15 residues. Germline CDR1 reads KGHSH; CDR2 reads LQKENI. CDR3 region: CASSLSTGGSTEAFF. The CDR3, as DNA: TGTGCCAGCTCACTTTCTACAGGGGGGAGCACTGAAGCTTTCTTT.

This rearrangement joins TRBV2 to TRBJ2-3, with D perhaps matching TRBD1 (5 bases). The CDR3 is 12 residues long. Between the trimmed V and J ends, which lost 4 bases and 3 bases, there was a span of 5 bases. Per the germline V gene, CDR1 is SNHLY and CDR2 is FYNNEI. In DNA, the CDR3 is TGTGCCAGCAGTGGACAGACAGATACGCAGTATTTT. This encodes CASSGQTDTQYF.

The J gene is TRBJ1-1, the V gene TRBV30; 9 bases line up with TRBD1. The CDR3 has 16 amino acids. Germline loops: CDR1 GTSNPN, CDR2 SVGIG (reference sequence). V was clipped by 0 bases and J by 6 bases; unmatched bases: 11. The CDR3 here is CAWSVGAQGAAAEAFF. For the CDR3, the DNA is TGTGCCTGGAGTGTAGGGGCACAGGGGGCGGCGGCTGAAGCTTTCTTT.

V is TRBV7-9 and J is TRBJ2-3; D is undetermined. V lost 5 bases and J 4 bases, leaving 7 bases between the germline ends. The length of the CDR3 is 12 residues. The germline V gene has CDR1 SEHNR and CDR2 FQNEAQ (reference sequence). The CDR3 DNA reads TGTGCCAGCAGCCCCCCCCCAGATACGCAGTATTTT. As protein: CASSPPPDTQYF.

This chain joins TRBV7-8 and TRBJ1-3, with unresolved D. The V end lost 4 bases, the J end lost 3 bases, and 7 bases lay between the germline ends. Germline CDR1 reads SGHVS; CDR2 reads FQNEAQ. The CDR3 extends over 13 amino acids. CDR3 sequence (DNA): TGTGCCAGCAGCTGGACGGATGGAAACACCATATATTTT. Protein sequence: CASSWTDGNTIYF.

The V gene is TRBV28, the J gene TRBJ1-1; D ambiguous. Trimming took off 3 bases at V and 3 bases at J, with 17 bases between the two ends. This CDR3 comprises 16 residues. Germline CDR1 and CDR2: MDHEN and SYDVKM. The CDR3, as DNA: TGTGCCAGCAGTTTGGTACGGGATACGTGGGACACTGAAGCTTTCTTT. The encoded protein is CASSLVRDTWDTEAFF.

This clone was seen a few times. The V call is TRBV10-3, the J call TRBJ2-7; D is ambiguous. CDR1 is ENHRY, CDR2 SYGVKD, per germline. The CDR3 totals 15 residues. V was shortened by 4 bases and J by 3 bases, with 16 bases between the two germline ends. The CDR3 region has the DNA TGTGCCATCAGTGGATCGGACCAACCGGGCTACGAGCAGTACTTC. This encodes CAISGSDQPGYEQYF.

The V and J genes are TRBV5-1 and TRBJ2-1; D is unclear. Germline CDR1 SGHRS, CDR2 YFSETQ. The CDR3 has 13 amino acids. Trimming removed 6 bases from V and 4 bases from J, with 11 bases in between. The CDR3 protein is CASIDPLYNEQFF. The CDR3 nucleotides read TGCGCCAGCATCGACCCTCTTTACAATGAGCAGTTCTTC.

The rearrangement links TRBV11-2 to TRBJ1-4, with D tentatively TRBD1 (5 bases). The CDR3 runs to 14 residues. Trimming took 1 base from V and 8 from J, leaving 11 bases between them. CDR1 is SGHAT and CDR2 is FQNNGV in the germline V gene. The CDR3 DNA reads TGTGCCAGCAGCTTAGGGCAGGGAGCGGAAAAACTGTTTTTT. Its protein product is CASSLGQGAEKLFF. The full variable domain, completed using reference TRBV11-2 and TRBJ1-4, is EAGVAQSPRYKIIEKRQSVAFWCNPISGHATLYWYQQILGQGPKLLIQFQNNGVVDDSQLPKDRFSAERLKGVDSTLKIQPAKLEDSAVYLCASSLGQGAEKLFFGSGTQLSVL.

This clone is large in the sample. The chain joins TRBV6-1 to TRBJ2-7; D is possibly TRBD1 or TRBD2 (6 bases each). V dropped 8 bases and J dropped 10 bases, with 15 bases sitting between them. CDR3 size: 11 residues. Germline CDR1 and CDR2: MNHNS and SASEGT. The CDR3 reads CASLRGGTQYF. CDR3 nucleotides: TGTGCCAGCCTACGGGGCGGGACACAGTACTTC.

V gene TRBV12-5 combines with J gene TRBJ1-4; 8 bases align to TRBD1. CDR1 and CDR2 from the germline V gene are LGHNT and FRNRAP. CDR3 length equals 15 residues. The V and J ends lost 4 bases and 7 bases, in that order; junction bases with no gene match: 8. CDR3 sequence (DNA): TGTGCTAGTGGTTCCGGACAGGGATCGAGTGAAAAACTGTTTTTT. This encodes CASGSGQGSSEKLFF.